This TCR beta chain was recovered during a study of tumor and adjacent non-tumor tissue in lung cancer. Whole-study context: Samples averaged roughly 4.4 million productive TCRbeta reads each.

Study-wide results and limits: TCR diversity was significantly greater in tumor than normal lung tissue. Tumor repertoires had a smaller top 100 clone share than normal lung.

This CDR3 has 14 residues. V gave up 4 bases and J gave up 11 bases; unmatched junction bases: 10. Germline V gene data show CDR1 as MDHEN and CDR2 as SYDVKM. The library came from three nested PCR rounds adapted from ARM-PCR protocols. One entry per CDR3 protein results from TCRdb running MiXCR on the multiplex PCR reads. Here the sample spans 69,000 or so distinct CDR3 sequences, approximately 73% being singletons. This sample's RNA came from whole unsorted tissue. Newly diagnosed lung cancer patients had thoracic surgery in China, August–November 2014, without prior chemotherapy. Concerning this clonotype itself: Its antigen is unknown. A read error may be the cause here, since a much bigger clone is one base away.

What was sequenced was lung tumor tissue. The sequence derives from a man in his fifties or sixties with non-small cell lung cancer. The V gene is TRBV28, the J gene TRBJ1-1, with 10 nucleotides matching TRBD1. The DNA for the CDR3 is TGTGCCAGCAGTTGGTGGGGACAGGGGATACGGGCTTTCTTT. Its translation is CASSWWGQGIRAFF. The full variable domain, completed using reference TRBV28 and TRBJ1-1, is DVKVTQSSRYLVKRTGEKVFLECVQDMDHENMFWYRQDPGLGLRLIYFSYDVKMKEKGDIPEGYSVSREKKERFSLILESASTNQTSMYLCASSWWGQGIRAFFGQGTRLTVV.